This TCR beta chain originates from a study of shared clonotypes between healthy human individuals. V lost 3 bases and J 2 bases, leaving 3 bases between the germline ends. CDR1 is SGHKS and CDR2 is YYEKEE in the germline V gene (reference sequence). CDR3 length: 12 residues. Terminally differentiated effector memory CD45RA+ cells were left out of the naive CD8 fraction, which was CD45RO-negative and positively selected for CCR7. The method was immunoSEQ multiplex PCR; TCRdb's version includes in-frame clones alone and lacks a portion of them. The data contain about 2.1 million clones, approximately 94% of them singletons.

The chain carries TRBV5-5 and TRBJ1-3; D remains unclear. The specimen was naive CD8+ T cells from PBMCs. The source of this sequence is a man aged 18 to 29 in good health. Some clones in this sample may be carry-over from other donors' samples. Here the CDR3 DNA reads TGTGCCAGCAGCTCAGCTGGAAACACCATATATTTT. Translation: CASSSAGNTIYF.